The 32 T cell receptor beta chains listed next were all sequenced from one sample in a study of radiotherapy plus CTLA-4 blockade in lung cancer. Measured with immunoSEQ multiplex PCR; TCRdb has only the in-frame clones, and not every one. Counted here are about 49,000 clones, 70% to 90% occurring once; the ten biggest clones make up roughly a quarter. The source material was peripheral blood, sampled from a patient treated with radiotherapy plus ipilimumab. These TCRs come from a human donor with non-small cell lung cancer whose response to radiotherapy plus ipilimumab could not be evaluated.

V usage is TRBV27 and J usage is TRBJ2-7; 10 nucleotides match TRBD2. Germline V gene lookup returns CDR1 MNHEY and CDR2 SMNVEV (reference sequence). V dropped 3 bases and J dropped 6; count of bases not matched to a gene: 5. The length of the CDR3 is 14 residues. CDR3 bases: TGTGCCAGCAGTTTTCTAGCGGGAGTTTCCGAGCAGTACTTC. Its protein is CASSFLAGVSEQYF.

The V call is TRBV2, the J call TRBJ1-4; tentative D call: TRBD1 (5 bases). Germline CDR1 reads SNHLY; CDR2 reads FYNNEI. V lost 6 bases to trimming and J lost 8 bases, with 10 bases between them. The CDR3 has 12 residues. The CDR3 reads CASRAGDEKLFF. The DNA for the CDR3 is TGTGCCAGCAGAGCGGGGGACGAAAAACTGTTTTTT.

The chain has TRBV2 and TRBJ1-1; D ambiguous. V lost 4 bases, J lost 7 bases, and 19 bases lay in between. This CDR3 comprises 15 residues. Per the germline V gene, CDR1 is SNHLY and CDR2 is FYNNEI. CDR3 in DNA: TGTGCCAGCAGTGCGAATAAGGCCGGGAATAGTGAAGCTTTCTTT. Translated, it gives CASSANKAGNSEAFF.

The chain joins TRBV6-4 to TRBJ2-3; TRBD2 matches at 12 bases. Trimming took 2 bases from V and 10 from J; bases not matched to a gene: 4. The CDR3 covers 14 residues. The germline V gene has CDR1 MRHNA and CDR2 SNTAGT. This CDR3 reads CASSDETSGSPQYF. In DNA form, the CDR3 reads TGTGCCAGCAGTGACGAGACTAGCGGGAGCCCGCAGTATTTT.

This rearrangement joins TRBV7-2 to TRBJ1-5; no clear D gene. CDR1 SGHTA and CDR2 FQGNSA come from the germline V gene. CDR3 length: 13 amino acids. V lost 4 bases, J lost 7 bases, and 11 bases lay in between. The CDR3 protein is CASSSHIPQPQHF. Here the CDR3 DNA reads TGTGCCAGCAGCTCCCACATTCCGCAGCCCCAGCATTTT. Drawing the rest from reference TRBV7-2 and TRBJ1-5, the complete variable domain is GAGVSQSPSNKVTEKGKDVELRCDPISGHTALYWYRQSLGQGLEFLIYFQGNSAPDKSGLPSDRFSAERTGGSVSTLTIQRTQQEDSAVYLCASSSHIPQPQHFGDGTRLSIL.

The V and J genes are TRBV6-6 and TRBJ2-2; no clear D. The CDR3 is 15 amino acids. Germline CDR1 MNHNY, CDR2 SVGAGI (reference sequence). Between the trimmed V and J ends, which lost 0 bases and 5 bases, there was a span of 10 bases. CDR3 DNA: TGTGCCAGCAGTTACTCGCTCGGTGAGACCGGGGAGCTGTTTTTT. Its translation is CASSYSLGETGELFF.

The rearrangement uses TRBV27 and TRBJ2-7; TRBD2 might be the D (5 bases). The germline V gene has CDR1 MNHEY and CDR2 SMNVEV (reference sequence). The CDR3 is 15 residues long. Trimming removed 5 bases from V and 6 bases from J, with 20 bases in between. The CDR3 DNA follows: TGTGCCAGCAGTGCCAATGGACGGGTTCGGGGCGAGCAGTACTTC. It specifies CASSANGRVRGEQYF.

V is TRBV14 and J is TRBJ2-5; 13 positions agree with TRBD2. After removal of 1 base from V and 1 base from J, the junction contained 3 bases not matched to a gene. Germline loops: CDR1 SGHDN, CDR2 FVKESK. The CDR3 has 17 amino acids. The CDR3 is CASSQGLAGGFQETQYF. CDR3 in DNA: TGTGCCAGCAGCCAAGGACTAGCGGGAGGTTTCCAAGAGACCCAGTACTTC.

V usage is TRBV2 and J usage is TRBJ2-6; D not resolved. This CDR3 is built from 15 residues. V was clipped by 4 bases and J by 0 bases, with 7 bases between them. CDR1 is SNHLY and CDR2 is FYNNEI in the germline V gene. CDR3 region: CASSGASSGANVLTF. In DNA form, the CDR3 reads TGTGCCAGCAGTGGAGCCAGCTCTGGGGCCAACGTCCTGACTTTC. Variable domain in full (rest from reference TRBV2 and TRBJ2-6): EPEVTQTPSHQVTQMGQEVILRCVPISNHLYFYWYRQILGQKVEFLVSFYNNEISEKSEIFDDQFSVERPDGSNFTLKIRSTKLEDSAMYFCASSGASSGANVLTFGAGSRLTVL.

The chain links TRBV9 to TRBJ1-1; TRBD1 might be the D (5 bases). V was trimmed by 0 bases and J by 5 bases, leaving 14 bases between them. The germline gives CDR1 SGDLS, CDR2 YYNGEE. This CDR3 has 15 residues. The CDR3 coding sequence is TGTGCCAGCAGCGTAGGGGCAGGGAGGGAGACTGAAGCTTTCTTT. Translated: CASSVGAGRETEAFF. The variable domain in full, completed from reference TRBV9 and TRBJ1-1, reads DSGVTQTPKHLITATGQRVTLRCSPRSGDLSVYWYQQSLDQGLQFLIQYYNGEERAKGNILERFSAQQFPDLHSELNLSSLELGDSALYFCASSVGAGRETEAFFGQGTRLTVV.

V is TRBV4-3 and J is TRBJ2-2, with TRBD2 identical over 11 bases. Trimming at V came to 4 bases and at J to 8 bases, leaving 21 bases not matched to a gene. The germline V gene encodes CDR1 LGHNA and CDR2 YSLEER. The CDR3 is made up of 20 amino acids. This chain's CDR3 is CASSPPALSGRVGGVGELFF. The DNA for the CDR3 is TGCGCCAGCAGCCCTCCAGCCCTTAGCGGGAGGGTCGGCGGTGTGGGGGAGCTGTTTTTT.

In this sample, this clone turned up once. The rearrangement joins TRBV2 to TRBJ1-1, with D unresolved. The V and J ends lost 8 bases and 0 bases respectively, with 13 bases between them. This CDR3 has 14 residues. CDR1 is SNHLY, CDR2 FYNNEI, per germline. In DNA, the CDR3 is TGTGCCAGCGTGGTACGAGAGATGAACACTGAAGCTTTCTTT. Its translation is CASVVREMNTEAFF.

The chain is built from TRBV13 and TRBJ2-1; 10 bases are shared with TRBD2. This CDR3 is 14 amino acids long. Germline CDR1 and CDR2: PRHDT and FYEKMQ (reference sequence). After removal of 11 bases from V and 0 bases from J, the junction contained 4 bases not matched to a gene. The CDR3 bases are TGTGCCTCTAGCGGGAGAATCTCCTACAATGAGCAGTTCTTC. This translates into CASSGRISYNEQFF.

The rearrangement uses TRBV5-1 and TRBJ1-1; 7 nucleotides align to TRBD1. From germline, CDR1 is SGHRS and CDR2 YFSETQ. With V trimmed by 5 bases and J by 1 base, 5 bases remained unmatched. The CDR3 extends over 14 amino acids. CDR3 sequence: CASRLQGTNTEAFF. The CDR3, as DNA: TGCGCCAGCAGACTACAGGGGACGAACACTGAAGCTTTCTTT.

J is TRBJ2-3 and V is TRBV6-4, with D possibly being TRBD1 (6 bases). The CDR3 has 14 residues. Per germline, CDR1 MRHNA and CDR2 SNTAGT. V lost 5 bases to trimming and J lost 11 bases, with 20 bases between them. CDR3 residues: CASSSSDRTGGQYF. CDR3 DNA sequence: TGTGCCAGCAGTTCCTCCGACAGGACCGGCGGGCAGTATTTT.

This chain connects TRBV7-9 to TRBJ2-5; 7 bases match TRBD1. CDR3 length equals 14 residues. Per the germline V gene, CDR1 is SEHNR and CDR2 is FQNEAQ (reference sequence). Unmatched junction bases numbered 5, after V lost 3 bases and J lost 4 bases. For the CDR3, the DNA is TGTGCCAGCAGCTTGAACAGGGGCCCAGAGACCCAGTACTTC. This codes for CASSLNRGPETQYF.

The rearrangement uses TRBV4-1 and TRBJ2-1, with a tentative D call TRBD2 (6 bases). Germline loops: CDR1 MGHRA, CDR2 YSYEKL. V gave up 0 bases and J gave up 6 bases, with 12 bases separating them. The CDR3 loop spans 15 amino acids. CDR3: CASSQETTSSNEQFF. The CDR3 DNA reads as TGCGCCAGCAGCCAAGAGACCACTAGCAGCAATGAGCAGTTCTTC.

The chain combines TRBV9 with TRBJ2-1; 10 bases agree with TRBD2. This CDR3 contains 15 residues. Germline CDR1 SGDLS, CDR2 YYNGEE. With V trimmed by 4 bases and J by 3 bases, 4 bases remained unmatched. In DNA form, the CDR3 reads TGTGCCAGCAGCATGGGACTAGCGTTCTACAATGAGCAGTTCTTC. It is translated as CASSMGLAFYNEQFF.

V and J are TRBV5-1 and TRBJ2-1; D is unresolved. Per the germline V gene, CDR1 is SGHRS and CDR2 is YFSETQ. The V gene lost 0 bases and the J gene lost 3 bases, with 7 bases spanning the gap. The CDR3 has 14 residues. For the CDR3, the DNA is TGCGCCAGCAGCTTGGGGCCGGGCTACAATGAGCAGTTCTTC. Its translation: CASSLGPGYNEQFF.

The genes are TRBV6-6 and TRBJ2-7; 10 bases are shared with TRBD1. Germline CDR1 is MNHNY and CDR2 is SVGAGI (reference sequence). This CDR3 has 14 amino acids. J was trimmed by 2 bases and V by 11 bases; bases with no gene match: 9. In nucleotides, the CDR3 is TGTGCCTCCCAGCGGGGACAGGGGACCTACGAGCAGTACTTC. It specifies CASQRGQGTYEQYF.

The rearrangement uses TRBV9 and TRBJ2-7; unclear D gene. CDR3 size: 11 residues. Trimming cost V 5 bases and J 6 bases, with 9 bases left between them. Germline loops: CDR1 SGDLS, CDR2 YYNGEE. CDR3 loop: CASSFESEQYF. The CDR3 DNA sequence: TGTGCCAGCAGTTTCGAGAGCGAGCAGTACTTC. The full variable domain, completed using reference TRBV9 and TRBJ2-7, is DSGVTQTPKHLITATGQRVTLRCSPRSGDLSVYWYQQSLDQGLQFLIQYYNGEERAKGNILERFSAQQFPDLHSELNLSSLELGDSALYFCASSFESEQYFGPGTRLTVT.

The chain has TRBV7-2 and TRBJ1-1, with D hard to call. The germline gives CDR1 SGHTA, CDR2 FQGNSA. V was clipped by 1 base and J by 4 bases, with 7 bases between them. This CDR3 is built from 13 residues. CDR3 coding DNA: TGTGCCAGCAGCTTAGGGCGGTTCACTGAAGCTTTCTTT. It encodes CASSLGRFTEAFF. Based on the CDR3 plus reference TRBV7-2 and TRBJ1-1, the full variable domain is GAGVSQSPSNKVTEKGKDVELRCDPISGHTALYWYRQSLGQGLEFLIYFQGNSAPDKSGLPSDRFSAERTGGSVSTLTIQRTQQEDSAVYLCASSLGRFTEAFFGQGTRLTVV.

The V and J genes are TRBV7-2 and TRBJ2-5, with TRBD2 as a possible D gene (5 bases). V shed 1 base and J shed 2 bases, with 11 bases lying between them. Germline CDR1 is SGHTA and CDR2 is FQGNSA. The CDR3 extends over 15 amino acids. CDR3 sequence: CASSLVLARQETQYF. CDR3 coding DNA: TGTGCCAGCAGCTTAGTCCTAGCTAGGCAAGAGACCCAGTACTTC.

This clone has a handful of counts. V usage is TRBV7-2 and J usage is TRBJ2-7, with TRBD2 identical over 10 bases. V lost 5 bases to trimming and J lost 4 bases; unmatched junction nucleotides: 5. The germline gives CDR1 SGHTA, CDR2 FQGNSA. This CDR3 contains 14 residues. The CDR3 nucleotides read TGTGCCAGCAGCGATTGGACTAGCGGTTACGAGCAGTACTTC. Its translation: CASSDWTSGYEQYF.

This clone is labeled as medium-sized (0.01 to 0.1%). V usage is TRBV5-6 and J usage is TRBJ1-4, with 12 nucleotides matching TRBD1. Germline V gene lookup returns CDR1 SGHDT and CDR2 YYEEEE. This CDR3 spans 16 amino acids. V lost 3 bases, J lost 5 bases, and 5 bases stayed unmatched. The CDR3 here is CASSSTGTGGNEKLFF. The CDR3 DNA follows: TGTGCCAGCAGCTCTACCGGGACAGGGGGCAATGAAAAACTGTTTTTT.

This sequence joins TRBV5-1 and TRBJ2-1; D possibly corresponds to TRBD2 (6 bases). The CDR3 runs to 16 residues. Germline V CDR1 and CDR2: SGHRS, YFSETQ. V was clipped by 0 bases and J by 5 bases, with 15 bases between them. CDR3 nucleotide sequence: TGCGCCAGCAGCTTGGCCGGGACTCGAGGACACAATGAGCAGTTCTTC. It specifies CASSLAGTRGHNEQFF.

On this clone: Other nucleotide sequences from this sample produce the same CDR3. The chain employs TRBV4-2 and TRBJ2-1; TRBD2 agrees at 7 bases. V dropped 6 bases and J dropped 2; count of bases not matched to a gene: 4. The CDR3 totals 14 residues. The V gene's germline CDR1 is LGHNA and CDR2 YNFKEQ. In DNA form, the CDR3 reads TGTGCCAGCAGGGCGGGAGCCACCTACAATGAGCAGTTCTTC. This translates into CASRAGATYNEQFF.

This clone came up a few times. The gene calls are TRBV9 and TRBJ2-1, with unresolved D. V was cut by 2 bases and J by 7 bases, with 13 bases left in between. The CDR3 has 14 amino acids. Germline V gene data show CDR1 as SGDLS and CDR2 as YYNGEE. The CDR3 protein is CASSVSSEANEQFF. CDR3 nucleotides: TGTGCCAGCAGCGTTTCAAGCGAAGCGAATGAGCAGTTCTTC.

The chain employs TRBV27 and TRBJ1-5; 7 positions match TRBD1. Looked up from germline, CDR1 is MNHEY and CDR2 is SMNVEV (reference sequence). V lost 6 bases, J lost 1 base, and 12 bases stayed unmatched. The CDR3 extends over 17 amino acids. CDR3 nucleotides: TGTGCCAGCAGCCGTAAGACAGGGCACACAAGCAATCAGCCCCAGCATTTT. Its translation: CASSRKTGHTSNQPQHF.

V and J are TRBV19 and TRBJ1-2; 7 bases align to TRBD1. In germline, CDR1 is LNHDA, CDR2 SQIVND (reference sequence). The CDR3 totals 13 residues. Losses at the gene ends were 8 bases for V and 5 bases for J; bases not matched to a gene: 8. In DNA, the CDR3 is TGTGCCAGTCGGGACAGCCTTGTTTATGGCTACACCTTC. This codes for CASRDSLVYGYTF.

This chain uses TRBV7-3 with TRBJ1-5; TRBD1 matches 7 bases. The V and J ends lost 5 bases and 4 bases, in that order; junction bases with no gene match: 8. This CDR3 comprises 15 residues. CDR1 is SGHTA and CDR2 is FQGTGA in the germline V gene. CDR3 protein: CASSPTGQPNQPQHF. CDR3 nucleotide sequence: TGTGCCAGCAGCCCCACGGGACAGCCTAATCAGCCCCAGCATTTT.

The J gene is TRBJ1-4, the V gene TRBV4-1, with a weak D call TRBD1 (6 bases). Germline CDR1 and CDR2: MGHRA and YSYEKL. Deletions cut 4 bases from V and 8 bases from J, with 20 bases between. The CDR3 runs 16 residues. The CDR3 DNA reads TGCGCCAGCAGCCTCCGAGGGACATCTGGAGGCGAAAAACTGTTTTTT. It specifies CASSLRGTSGGEKLFF.